The 11 T cell receptor beta chains presented below share a single source sample, sequenced in a study of T cell changes during pregnancy in multiple sclerosis. Assay: immunoSEQ multiplex PCR; the TCRdb copy retains only in-frame clones and omits some. The sample has 75,000 to 90,000 clones, roughly nine tenths seen once. Sequences were derived from PBMCs, sampled in the first trimester of pregnancy. The receptors shown here come from a female donor in good health, serving as a control in a pregnancy study. Some clones in this sample may be carry-over from other donors' samples.

This clone was recorded once. The V gene is TRBV10-3, the J gene TRBJ2-2, with D possibly being TRBD1 (6 bases). Germline V gene data show CDR1 as ENHRY and CDR2 as SYGVKD. Between the trimmed V and J ends, which lost 4 bases and 1 base, there was a span of 13 bases. This CDR3 has 16 amino acids. CDR3 coding DNA: TGTGCCATCAGTGGGCCACCGGGACAGAACACCGGGGAGCTGTTTTTT. Translated: CAISGPPGQNTGELFF.

This clone was recorded once. This chain joins TRBV4-1 and TRBJ1-1; D gene unclear. Between the trimmed V and J ends, which lost 6 bases and 4 bases, there was a span of 9 bases. CDR3 length: 12 amino acids. The germline V gene encodes CDR1 MGHRA and CDR2 YSYEKL. This CDR3 reads CASRAAVTEAFF. CDR3 nucleotides: TGCGCCAGCAGGGCGGCAGTCACTGAAGCTTTCTTT.

The gene calls are TRBV7-8 and TRBJ2-7, with D perhaps TRBD1 (6 bases). CDR3 length: 13 residues. Trimming left V 1 base short and J 3 bases short, with 7 bases between. CDR1 is SGHVS and CDR2 is FQNEAQ in the germline V gene. CDR3 residues: CASSLGTVYEQYF. CDR3 bases: TGTGCCAGCAGCTTAGGGACAGTCTACGAGCAGTACTTC.

The CDR3 region is CASSEATHRAGANTDTQYF. CDR3 in DNA: TGTGCCAGCAGTGAAGCTACCCATCGGGCGGGGGCCAACACAGATACGCAGTATTTT. The chain has TRBV6-1 and TRBJ2-3; possibly TRBD2 for D (7 bases). CDR1 and CDR2 from the germline V gene are MNHNS and SASEGT. Trimming removed 0 bases from V and 2 bases from J, with 21 bases in between. CDR3 length equals 19 residues.

The chain combines TRBV18 with TRBJ2-7, with TRBD2 matching 12 bases. Germline trimming cut 4 bases from V and 3 bases from J; bases unmatched to any gene: 1. The CDR3 is 14 amino acids. Germline CDR1 is KGHSH and CDR2 is LQKENI. CDR3 DNA: TGTGCCAGCTCACTGACTAGCGGGAGCTACGAGCAGTACTTC. Amino acids: CASSLTSGSYEQYF.

J is TRBJ2-1 and V is TRBV5-1, with 10 positions matching TRBD2. The CDR3 extends over 16 amino acids. V shed 2 bases, J shed 3 bases, and the junction held 5 bases outside the gene matches. Germline V CDR1 and CDR2: SGHRS, YFSETQ. CDR3 residues: CASSFLAGVYYNEQFF. CDR3 nucleotide sequence: TGCGCCAGCAGCTTCCTAGCGGGGGTTTACTACAATGAGCAGTTCTTC.

This clone has a single count. The chain is built from TRBV15 and TRBJ1-1; D remains unclear. V was clipped by 1 base and J by 6 bases, with 12 bases between them. CDR1 is LNHNV, CDR2 YYDKDF, per germline (reference sequence). The CDR3 is 14 residues long. The DNA for the CDR3 is TGTGCCACCAGCAGAGCAGAGGGAACAGCTGAAGCTTTCTTT. Encoded protein: CATSRAEGTAEAFF.

The chain couples TRBV30 to TRBJ2-7; D gene uncertain. Germline V gene sequence: CDR1 GTSNPN, CDR2 SVGIG (reference sequence). This CDR3 comprises 12 residues. V lost 7 bases and J 1 base, leaving 11 bases between the germline ends. This chain's CDR3 is CAYRGSSYEQYF. The DNA of the CDR3 is TGTGCCTACCGAGGTAGTTCCTACGAGCAGTACTTC.

The chain uses TRBV19 and TRBJ1-3; D uncertain. CDR1 and CDR2 from the germline V gene are LNHDA and SQIVND (reference sequence). The V and J ends lost 2 bases and 0 bases respectively, with 8 bases between them. The length of the CDR3 is 15 residues. CDR3 coding DNA: TGTGCCAGTAGTATATCCGCCAGCTCTGGAAACACCATATATTTT. It is translated as CASSISASSGNTIYF.

The V and J genes are TRBV4-3 and TRBJ2-5; 11 bases agree with TRBD2. Germline assignment: CDR1 LGHNA and CDR2 YSLEER. The length of the CDR3 is 16 residues. The V and J ends lost 1 base and 5 bases, in that order; junction bases with no gene match: 6. The CDR3 nucleotides read TGCGCCAGCAGCCAAGTAGCGGGAGGGCCAGGGGAGACCCAGTACTTC. Translated, it gives CASSQVAGGPGETQYF.

The V gene is TRBV7-2, the J gene TRBJ2-1; 8 nucleotides line up with TRBD1. Germline CDR1 reads SGHTA; CDR2 reads FQGNSA. J gave up 8 bases and V 5 bases, and 5 bases lay outside the gene matches. The CDR3 is made up of 13 amino acids. The CDR3 loop reads CASSVETGDEQFF. In nucleotides, the CDR3 is TGTGCCAGCAGCGTCGAGACAGGGGATGAGCAGTTCTTC.